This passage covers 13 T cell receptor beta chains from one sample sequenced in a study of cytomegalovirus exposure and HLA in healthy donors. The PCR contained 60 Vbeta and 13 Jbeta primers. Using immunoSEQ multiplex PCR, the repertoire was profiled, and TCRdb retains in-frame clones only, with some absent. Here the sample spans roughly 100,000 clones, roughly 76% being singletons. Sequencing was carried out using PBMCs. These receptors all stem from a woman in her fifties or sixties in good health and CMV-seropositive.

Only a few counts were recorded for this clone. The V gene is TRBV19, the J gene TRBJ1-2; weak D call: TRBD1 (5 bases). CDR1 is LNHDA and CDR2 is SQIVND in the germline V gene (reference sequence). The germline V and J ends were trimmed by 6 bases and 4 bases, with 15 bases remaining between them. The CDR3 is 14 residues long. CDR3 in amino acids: CASRDRTLGYGYTF. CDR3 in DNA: TGTGCCAGTAGGGACCGGACATTGGGCTATGGCTACACCTTC. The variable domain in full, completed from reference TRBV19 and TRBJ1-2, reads DGGITQSPKYLFRKEGQNVTLSCEQNLNHDAMYWYRQDPGQGLRLIYYSQIVNDFQKGDIAEGYSVSREKKESFPLTVTSAQKNPTAFYLCASRDRTLGYGYTFGSGTRLTVV.

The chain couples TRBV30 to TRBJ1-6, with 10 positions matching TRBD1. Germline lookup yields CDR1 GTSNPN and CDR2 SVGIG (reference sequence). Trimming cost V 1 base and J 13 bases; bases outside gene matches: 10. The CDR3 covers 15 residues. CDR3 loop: CAWSEGQGGMGPLHF. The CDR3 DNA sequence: TGTGCCTGGAGTGAAGGACAGGGGGGAATGGGGCCCCTCCACTTT.

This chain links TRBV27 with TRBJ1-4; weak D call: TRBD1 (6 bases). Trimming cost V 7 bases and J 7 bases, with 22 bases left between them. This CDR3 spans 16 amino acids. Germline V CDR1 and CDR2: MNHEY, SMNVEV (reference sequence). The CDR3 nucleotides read TGTGCCAGCACCAACCCCGAGGGGGGGCGCGTTGAAAAACTGTTTTTT. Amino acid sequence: CASTNPEGGRVEKLFF.

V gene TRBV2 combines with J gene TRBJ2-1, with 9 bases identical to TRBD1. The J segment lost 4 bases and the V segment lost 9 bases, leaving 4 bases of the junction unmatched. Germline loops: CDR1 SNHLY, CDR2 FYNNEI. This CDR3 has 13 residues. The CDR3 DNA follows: TGTGCCAGACAGGGGGCGCGTTACAATGAGCAGTTCTTC. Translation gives CARQGARYNEQFF. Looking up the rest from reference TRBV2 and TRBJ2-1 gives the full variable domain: EPEVTQTPSHQVTQMGQEVILRCVPISNHLYFYWYRQILGQKVEFLVSFYNNEISEKSEIFDDQFSVERPDGSNFTLKIRSTKLEDSAMYFCARQGARYNEQFFGPGTRLTVL.

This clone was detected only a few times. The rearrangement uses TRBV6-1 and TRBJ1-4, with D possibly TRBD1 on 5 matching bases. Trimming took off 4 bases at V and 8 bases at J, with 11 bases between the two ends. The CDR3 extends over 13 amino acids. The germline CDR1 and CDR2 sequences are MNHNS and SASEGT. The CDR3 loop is CASSVRGIEKLFF. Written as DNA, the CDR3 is TGTGCCAGCAGTGTAAGGGGCATCGAAAAACTGTTTTTT.

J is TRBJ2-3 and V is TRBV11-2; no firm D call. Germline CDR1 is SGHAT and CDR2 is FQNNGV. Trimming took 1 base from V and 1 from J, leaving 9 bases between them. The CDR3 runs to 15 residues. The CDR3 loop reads CASSLVARGTDTQYF. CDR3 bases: TGTGCCAGCAGCTTAGTGGCTAGAGGCACAGATACGCAGTATTTT.

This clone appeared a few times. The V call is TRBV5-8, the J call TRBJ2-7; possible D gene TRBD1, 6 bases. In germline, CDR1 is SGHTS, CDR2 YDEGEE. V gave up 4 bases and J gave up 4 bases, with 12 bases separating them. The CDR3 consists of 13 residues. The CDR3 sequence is CASSRQASYEQYF. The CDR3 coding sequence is TGTGCCAGCAGCCGACAGGCGAGTTACGAGCAGTACTTC.

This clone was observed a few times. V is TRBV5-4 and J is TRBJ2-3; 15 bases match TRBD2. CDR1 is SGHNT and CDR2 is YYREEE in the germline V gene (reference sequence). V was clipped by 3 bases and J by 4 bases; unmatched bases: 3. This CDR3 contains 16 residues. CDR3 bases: TGTGCCAGCAGCTGGGGACTAGCGGGAGGAGCAGATACGCAGTATTTT. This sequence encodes CASSWGLAGGADTQYF.

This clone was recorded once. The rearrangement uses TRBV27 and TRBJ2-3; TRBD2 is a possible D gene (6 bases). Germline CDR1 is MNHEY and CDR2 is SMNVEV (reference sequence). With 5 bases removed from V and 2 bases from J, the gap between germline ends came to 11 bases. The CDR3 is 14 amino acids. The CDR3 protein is CASSRASATDTQYF. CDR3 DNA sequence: TGTGCCAGCAGTAGGGCTAGCGCCACAGATACGCAGTATTTT.

CDR3 loop: CASSPPGLSGAFF. The CDR3, as DNA: TGTGCCAGCAGTCCCCCAGGTCTTTCTGGAGCTTTCTTT. V and J are TRBV6-6 and TRBJ1-1; no clear D gene. Germline V gene data show CDR1 as MNHNY and CDR2 as SVGAGI (reference sequence). Trimming cost V 5 bases and J 10 bases, with 17 bases left between them. This CDR3 region has 13 residues.

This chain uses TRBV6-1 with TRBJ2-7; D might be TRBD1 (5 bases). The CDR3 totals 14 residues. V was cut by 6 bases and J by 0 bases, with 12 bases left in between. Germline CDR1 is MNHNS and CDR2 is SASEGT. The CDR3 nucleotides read TGTGCCAGCAGAGAGGACATCTACTCCTACGAGCAGTACTTC. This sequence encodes CASREDIYSYEQYF.

Here the CDR3 reads CASSKGQGTHDTQYF. The DNA of the CDR3 is TGCGCCAGCAGCAAAGGACAGGGGACACATGATACGCAGTATTTT. This chain connects TRBV5-1 to TRBJ2-3, with 9 positions matching TRBD1. With 4 bases clipped from V and 6 bases from J, the junction kept 9 bases outside the gene matches. The CDR3 totals 15 residues. Germline-derived CDR1 and CDR2 are SGHRS and YFSETQ.

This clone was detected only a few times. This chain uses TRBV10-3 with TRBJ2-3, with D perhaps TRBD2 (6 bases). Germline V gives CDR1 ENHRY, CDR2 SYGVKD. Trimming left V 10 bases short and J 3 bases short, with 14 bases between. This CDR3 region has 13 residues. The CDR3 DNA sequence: TGTGCCACCCGAGGAGGGATAACAGATACGCAGTATTTT. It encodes CATRGGITDTQYF.